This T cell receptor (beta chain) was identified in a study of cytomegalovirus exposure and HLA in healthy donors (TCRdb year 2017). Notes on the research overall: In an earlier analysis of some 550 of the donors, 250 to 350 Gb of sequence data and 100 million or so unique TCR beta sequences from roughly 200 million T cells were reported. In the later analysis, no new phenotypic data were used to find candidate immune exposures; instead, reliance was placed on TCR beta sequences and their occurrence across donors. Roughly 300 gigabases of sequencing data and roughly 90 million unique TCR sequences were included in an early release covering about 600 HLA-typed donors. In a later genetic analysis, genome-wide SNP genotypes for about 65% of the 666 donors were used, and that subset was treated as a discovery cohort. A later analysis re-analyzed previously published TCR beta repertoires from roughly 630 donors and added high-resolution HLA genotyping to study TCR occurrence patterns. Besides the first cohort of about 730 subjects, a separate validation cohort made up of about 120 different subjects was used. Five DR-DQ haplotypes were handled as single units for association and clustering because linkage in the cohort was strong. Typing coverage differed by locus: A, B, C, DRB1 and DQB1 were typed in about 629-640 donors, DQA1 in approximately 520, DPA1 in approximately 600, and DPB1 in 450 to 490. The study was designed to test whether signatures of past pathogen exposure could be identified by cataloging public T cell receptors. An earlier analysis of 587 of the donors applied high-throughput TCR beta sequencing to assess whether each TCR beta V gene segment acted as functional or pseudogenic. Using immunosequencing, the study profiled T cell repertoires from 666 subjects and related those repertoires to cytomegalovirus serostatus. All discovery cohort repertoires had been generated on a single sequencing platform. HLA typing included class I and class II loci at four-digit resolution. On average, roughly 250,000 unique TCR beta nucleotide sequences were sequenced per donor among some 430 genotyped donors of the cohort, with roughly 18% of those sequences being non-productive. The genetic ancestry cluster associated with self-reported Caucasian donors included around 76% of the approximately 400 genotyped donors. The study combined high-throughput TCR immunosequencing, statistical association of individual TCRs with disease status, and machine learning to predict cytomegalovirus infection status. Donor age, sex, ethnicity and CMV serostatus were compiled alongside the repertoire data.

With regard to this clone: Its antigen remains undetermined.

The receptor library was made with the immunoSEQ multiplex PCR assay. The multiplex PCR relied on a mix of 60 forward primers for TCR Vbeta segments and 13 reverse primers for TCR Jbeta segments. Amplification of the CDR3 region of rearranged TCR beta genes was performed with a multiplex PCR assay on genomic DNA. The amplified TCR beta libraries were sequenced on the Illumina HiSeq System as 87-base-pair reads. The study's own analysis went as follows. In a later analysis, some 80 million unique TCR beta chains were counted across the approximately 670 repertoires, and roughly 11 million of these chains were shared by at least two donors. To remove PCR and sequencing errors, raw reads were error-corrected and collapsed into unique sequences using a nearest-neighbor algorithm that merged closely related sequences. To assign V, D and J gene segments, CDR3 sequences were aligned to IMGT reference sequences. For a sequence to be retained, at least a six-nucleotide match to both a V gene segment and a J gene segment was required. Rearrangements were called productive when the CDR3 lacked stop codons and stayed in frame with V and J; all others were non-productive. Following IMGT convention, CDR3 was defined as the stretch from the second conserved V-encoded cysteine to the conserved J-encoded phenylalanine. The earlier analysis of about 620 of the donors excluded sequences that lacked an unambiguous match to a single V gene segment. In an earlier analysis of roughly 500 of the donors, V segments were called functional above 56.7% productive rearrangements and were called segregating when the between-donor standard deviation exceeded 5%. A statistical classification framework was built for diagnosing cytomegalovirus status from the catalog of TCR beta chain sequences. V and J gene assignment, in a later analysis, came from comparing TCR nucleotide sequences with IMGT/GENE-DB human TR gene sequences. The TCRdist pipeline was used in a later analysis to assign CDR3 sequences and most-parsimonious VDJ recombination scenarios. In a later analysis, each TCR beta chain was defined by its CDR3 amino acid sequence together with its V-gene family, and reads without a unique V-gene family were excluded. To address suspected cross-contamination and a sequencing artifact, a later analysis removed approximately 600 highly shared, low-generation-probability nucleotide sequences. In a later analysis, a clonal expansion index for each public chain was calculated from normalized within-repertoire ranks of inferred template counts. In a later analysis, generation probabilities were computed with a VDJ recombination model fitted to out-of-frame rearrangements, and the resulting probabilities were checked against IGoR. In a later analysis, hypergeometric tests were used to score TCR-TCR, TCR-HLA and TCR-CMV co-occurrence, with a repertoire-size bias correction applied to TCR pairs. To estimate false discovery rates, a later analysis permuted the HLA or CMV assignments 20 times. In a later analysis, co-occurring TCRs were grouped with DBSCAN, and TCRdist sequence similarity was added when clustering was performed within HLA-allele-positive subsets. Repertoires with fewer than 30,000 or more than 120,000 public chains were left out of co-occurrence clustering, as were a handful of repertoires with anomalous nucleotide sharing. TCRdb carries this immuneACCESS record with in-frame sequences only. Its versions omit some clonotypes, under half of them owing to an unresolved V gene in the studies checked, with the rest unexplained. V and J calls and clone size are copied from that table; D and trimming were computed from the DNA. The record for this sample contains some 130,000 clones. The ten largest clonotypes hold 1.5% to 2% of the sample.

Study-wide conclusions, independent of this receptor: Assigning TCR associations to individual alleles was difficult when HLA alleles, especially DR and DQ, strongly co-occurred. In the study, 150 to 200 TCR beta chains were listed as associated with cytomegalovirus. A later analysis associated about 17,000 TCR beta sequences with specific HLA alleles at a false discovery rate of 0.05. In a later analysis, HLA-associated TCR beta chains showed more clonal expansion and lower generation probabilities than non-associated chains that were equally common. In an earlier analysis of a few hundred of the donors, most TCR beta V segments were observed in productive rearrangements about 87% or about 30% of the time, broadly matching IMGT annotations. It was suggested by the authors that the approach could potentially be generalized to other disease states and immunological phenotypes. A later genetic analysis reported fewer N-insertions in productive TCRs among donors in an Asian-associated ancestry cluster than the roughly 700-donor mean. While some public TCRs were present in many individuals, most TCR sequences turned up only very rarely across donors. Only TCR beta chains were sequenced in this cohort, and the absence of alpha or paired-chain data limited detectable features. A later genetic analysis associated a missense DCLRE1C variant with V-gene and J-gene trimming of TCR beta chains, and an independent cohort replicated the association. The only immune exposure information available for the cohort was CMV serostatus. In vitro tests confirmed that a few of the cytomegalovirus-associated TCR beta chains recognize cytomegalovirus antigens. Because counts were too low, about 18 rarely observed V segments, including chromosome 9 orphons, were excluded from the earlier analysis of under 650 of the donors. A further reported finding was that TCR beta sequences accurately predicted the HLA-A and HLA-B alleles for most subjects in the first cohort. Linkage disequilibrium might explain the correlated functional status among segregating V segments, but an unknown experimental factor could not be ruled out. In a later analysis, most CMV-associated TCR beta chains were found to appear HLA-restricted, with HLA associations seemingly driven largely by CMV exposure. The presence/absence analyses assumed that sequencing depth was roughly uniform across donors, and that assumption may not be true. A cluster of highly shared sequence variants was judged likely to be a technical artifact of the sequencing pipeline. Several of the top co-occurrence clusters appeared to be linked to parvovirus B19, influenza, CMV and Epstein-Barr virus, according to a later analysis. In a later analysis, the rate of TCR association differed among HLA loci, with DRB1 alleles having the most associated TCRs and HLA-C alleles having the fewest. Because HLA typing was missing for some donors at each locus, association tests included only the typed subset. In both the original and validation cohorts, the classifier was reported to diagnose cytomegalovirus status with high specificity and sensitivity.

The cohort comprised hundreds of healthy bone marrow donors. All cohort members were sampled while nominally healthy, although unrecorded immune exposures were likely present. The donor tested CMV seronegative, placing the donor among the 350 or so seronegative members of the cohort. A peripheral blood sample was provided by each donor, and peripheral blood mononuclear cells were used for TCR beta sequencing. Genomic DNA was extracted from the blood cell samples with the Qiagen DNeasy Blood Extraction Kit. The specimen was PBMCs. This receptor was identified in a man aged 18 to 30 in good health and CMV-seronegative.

For the CDR3, the sequence is CASSESGTGPSYEQYF. The nucleotide sequence reads TGTGCCAGCAGCGAATCCGGGACAGGGCCGTCCTACGAGCAGTACTTC. The chain couples TRBV5-4 to TRBJ2-7, with 9 middle bases fitting TRBD1. The CDR3 numbers 16 residues from cysteine through phenylalanine. Kept here is only the CDR3 DNA, which spans 48 bases and is read in frame from base 1. As encoded in the germline V gene (reference sequence), CDR1 is SGHNT while CDR2 is YYREEE. Trimming removed 4 bases from V and 1 base from J; the gene matches leave 9 bases unexplained.